What follows describes a single T cell receptor (beta chain). Its target is not known. Time point here: blood at routine non-recurrence follow-up after resection. This sample is drawn from a study of spatial heterogeneity in lung cancer. Study at large: Those follow-up PBMC samples that were available underwent sequencing, at a median interval of approximately two years following resection. Raw sequencing reads included, on average, more than 8.5 appearances of each unique TCR and UMI combination.

Study-level points and caveats: Resection saw ubiquitous expanded tumor TCRs appear in blood more than follow-up did.

This CDR3 region has 13 residues. Germline CDR1 MRHNA, CDR2 SNTAGT. Trimming shortened V by 4 bases and J by 9 bases, and 13 bases separated the two germline ends. TCRdb fed the 5' RACE reads into MiXCR, producing one record per CDR3 protein. This table holds around 25,000 distinct CDR3 sequences, roughly 5.7% found once. The genes are TRBV6-4 and TRBJ2-1, with D possibly being TRBD1 or TRBD2 (5 bases each). This specimen consisted of PBMCs, obtained at follow-up. The sequence was collected from a female donor with early-stage non-small cell lung cancer. In DNA, the CDR3 is TGTGCCAGCAGTGTGGGGCTAGCAGCTGAGCAGTTCTTC. It translates to CASSVGLAAEQFF.